This T cell receptor (beta chain) was sequenced in a study of blood T cell repertoires in COVID-19 (dated by TCRdb to between 2020 and 2021). For context, the study as a whole: Collaborator samples came from the United States, Italy and Spain and covered acute and convalescent phases of COVID-19. The prospective study material was composed of cDNA or gDNA derived from T cells, B-cell-depleted T cells, or PBMCs. Where HLA class I and class II types were available, the types were taken from metadata supplied by the sample provider, not from assay-based typing. Nearly every sample came with metadata listing a de-identified subject ID, COVID-19 status, age in years and sex. The repertoires were released in a freely available public database meant as a resource for research on the immune response to SARS-CoV-2. The dataset comprised deeply sampled blood TCRbeta repertoires from subjects exposed to, actively infected with, or recovered from COVID-19. Samples came from the ongoing ImmuneRACE study (first 160 participants) plus 1,254 subjects from 6 global collaborators.

Each collaborating institution followed its own protocols to collect whole blood in K2EDTA tubes. For TCRbeta analysis, collaborators shipped samples in one of three forms: frozen whole blood, isolated PBMCs, or DNA extracted from either of those sample types. Points the paper makes about the study in general: How much clinical and demographic metadata was included differed by source and by participant, and the metadata was provided uncurated.

Of note for this clone: What antigen it recognizes has not been identified. No base quality information exists; no much larger clone differs at one position.

The immunoSEQ Assay, a bias-controlled multiplex PCR, was used to amplify TCRbeta CDR3 regions from genomic DNA. Regarding the original processing steps: The number of nucleated cells in each sample was estimated by amplification of reference gene primers within the assay. To quantify the absolute abundance of each unique TCRbeta CDR3 rearrangement, sequence reads were collapsed and filtered. For each sample, productive Simpson clonality was calculated as the square root of Simpson's diversity index across productive rearrangements. TCRdb limited this immuneACCESS table to in-frame rearrangements with V and J called. A share of clones is missing; checked studies link under half to unresolved V genes, and the rest is unexplained. V, J and clone size are those of that table, while D and trimming were read from the DNA. This sample comprises roughly 71,000 clones, 70% to 90% of them detected only once. Roughly 23% of the sample is taken by the ten largest.

The sequence derives from a man in his fifties with acute or convalescent COVID-19. The specimen was peripheral blood.

The DNA reads TGTGCCAGCAGCCAAGAAATAGCGGGGGGTACACTCCAAGAGACCCAGTACTTC. Protein translation: CASSQEIAGGTLQETQYF. Recombination joined TRBV4-2 with TRBJ2-5, and 10 junction bases match TRBD2. From its cysteine to its phenylalanine, the CDR3 spans 18 amino acids. The kept DNA is CDR3 alone, 54 bases in frame from the first base. The germline V end is reduced by 0 bases and the J end by 1 base; junction bases left unmatched: 8. From a lookup of the germline V gene, CDR1 and CDR2 are LGHNA and YNFKEQ.